A single sample is the source of the 2 T cell receptor beta chains below, sequenced in a study of preoperative IRX-2 immunotherapy in early breast cancer (dated by TCRdb to the late 2010s). Preparation of the library involved the immunoSEQ multiplex PCR assay. What TCRdb holds here is the immuneACCESS table cut down to in-frame rearrangements. Part of the clones is not present; checked against another copy, under half of the missing clones reflect an unresolved V gene, and the others are unexplained. The sample profile shows about 24,000 clones; about 87% of them were found once. The biggest ten clones account for over 25% of the sample. The treatment or condition label, read with the paper, signifies: preoperative locoregional IRX-2 cytokine immunotherapy. The specimen was tumor tissue, collected after IRX-2 immunotherapy. Every receptor here comes from a human donor with breast cancer.

The chain combines TRBV15 with TRBJ2-3; D is possibly TRBD2 (5 bases). Germline V lookup: CDR1 LNHNV, CDR2 YYDKDF (reference sequence). The CDR3 runs 11 residues. V gave up 5 bases and J gave up 11 bases, with 11 bases separating them. The CDR3 protein is CATSWSREQYF. The CDR3 DNA reads TGTGCCACCAGCTGGAGCCGGGAGCAGTATTTT. The entire variable domain, with the rest obtained from reference TRBV15 and TRBJ2-3, is as follows: DAMVIQNPRYQVTQFGKPVTLSCSQTLNHNVMYWYQQKSSQAPKLLFHYYDKDFNNEADTPDNFQSRRPNTSFCFLDIRSPGLGDTAMYLCATSWSREQYFGPGTRLTVL.

V is TRBV9 and J is TRBJ2-1; no reliable D call. The V gene's germline CDR1 is SGDLS and CDR2 YYNGEE. The CDR3 is 12 residues long. V lost 0 bases, J lost 10 bases, and 8 bases lay in between. CDR3 nucleotides: TGTGCCAGCAGCGTAGAGGGCAGGGAGCAGTTCTTC. This codes for CASSVEGREQFF.